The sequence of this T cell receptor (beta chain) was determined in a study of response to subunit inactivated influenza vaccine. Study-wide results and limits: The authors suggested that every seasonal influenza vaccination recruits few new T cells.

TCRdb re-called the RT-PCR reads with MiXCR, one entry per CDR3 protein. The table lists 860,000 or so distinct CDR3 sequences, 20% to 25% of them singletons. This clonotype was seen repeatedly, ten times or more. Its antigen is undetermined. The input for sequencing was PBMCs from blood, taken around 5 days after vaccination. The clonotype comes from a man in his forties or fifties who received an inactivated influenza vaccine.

CDR3 sequence: CASSRSGSLETQYF. In DNA form, the CDR3 reads TGTGCCAGCAGCCGTAGCGGGAGTCTAGAGACCCAGTACTTC. V is TRBV7-2 and J is TRBJ2-5; TRBD2 agrees at 9 bases. Germline V gives CDR1 SGHTA, CDR2 FQGNSA. The junction had 5 bases not matched to a gene; V was cut back by 5 bases and J by 4 bases. The CDR3 loop spans 14 amino acids.